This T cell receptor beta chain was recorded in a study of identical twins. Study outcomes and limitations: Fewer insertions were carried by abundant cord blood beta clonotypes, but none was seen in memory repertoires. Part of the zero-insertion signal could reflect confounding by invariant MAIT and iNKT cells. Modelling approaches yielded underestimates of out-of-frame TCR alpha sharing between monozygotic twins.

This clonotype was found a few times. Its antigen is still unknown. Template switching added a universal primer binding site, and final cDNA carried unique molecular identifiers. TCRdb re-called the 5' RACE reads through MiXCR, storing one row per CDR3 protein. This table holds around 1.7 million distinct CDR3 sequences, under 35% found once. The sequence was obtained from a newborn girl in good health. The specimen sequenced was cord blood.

The CDR3 region has the DNA TGCGCCAGCAGCCAAGTAGGTCTAGCGGGAGGGATCGGAGTTTCCTACAATGAGCAGTACTTC. Translating gives CASSQVGLAGGIGVSYNEQYF. The V call is TRBV4-1, the J call TRBJ2-1; 12 positions agree with TRBD2. Judging by the DNA end, TRBJ2-7 fits better; the J call may be wrong. Germline V gene sequence: CDR1 MGHRA, CDR2 YSYEKL. The CDR3 loop spans 21 amino acids.